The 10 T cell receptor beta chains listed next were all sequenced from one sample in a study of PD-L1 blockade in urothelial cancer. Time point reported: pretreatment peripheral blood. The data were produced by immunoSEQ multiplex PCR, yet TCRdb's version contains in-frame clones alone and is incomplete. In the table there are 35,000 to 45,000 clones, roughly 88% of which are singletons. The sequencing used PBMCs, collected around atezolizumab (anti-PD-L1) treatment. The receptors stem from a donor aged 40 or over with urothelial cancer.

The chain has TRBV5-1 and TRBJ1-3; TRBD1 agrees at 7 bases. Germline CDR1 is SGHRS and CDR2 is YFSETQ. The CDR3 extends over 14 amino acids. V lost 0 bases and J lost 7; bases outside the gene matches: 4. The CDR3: CASSLGRGRNTIYF. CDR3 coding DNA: TGCGCCAGCAGCTTGGGCAGGGGGAGGAACACCATATATTTT.

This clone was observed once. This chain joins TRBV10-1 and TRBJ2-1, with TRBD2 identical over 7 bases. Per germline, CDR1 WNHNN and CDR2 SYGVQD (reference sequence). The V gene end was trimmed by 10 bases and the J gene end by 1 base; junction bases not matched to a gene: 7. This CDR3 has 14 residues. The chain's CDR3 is CAIRSGPSYNEQFF. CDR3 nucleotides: TGCGCCATCCGTAGCGGGCCTTCCTACAATGAGCAGTTCTTC.

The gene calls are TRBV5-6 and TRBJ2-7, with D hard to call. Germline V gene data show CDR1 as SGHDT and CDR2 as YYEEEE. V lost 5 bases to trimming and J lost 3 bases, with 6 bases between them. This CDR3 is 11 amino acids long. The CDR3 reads CASSTNYEQYF. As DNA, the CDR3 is TGTGCCAGCAGTACTAACTACGAGCAGTACTTC. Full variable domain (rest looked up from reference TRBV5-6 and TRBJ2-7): DAGVTQSPTHLIKTRGQQVTLRCSPKSGHDTVSWYQQALGQGPQFIFQYYEEEERQRGNFPDRFSGHQFPNYSSELNVNALLLGDSALYLCASSTNYEQYFGPGTRLTVT.

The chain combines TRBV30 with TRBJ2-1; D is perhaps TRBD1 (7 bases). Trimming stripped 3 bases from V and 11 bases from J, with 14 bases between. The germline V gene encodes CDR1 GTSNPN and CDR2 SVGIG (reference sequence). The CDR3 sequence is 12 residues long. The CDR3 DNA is TGTGCCTGGAGGCCAGGGGGGTCAAAGCAGTTCTTC. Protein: CAWRPGGSKQFF.

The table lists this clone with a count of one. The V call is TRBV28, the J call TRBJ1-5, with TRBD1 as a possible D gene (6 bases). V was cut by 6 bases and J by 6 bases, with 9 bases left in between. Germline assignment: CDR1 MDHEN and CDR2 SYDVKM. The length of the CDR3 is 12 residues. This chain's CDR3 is CASSRGVQPQHF. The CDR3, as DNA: TGTGCCAGCAGCAGGGGTGTTCAGCCCCAGCATTTT.

For the CDR3, the DNA is TGTGCCAGTAGCCGGACTAGCGGGAGCGATGAGCAGTTCTTC. Encoded protein: CASSRTSGSDEQFF. This chain connects TRBV19 to TRBJ2-1, with 13 bases matching TRBD2. V was pared by 6 bases and J by 8 bases, with 4 bases of the junction left unmatched. This CDR3 comprises 14 residues. Germline V gene lookup returns CDR1 LNHDA and CDR2 SQIVND (reference sequence). The full variable domain, with the rest looked up from reference TRBV19 and TRBJ2-1, is DGGITQSPKYLFRKEGQNVTLSCEQNLNHDAMYWYRQDPGQGLRLIYYSQIVNDFQKGDIAEGYSVSREKKESFPLTVTSAQKNPTAFYLCASSRTSGSDEQFFGPGTRLTVL.

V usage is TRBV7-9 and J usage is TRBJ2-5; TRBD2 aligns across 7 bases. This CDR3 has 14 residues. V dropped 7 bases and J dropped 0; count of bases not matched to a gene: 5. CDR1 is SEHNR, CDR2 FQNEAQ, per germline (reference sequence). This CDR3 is CASTPRGDQETQYF. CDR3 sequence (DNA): TGTGCCAGCACCCCCCGGGGGGACCAAGAGACCCAGTACTTC.

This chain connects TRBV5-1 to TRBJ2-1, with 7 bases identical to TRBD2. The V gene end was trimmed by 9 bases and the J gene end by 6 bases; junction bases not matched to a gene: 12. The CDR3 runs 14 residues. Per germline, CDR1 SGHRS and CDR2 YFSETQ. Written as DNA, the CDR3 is TGCGCCACCACGTGGGGGGAGGGCCTCAATGAGCAGTTCTTC. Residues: CATTWGEGLNEQFF.

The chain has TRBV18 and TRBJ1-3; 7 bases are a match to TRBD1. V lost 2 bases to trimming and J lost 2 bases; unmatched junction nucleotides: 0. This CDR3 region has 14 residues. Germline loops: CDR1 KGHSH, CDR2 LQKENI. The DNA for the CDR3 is TGTGCCAGCTCACCAACAGGGGCTGGAAACACCATATATTTT. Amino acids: CASSPTGAGNTIYF.

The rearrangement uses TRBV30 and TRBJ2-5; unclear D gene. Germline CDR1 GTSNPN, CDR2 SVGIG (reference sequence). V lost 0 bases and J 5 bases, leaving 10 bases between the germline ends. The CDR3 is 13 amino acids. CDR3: CAWSVRLMETQYF. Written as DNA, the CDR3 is TGTGCCTGGAGTGTACGTCTAATGGAGACCCAGTACTTC. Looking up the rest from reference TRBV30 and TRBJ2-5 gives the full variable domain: SQTIHQWPATLVQPVGSPLSLECTVEGTSNPNLYWYRQAAGRGLQLLFYSVGIGQISSEVPQNLSASRPQDRQFILSSKKLLLSDSGFYLCAWSVRLMETQYFGPGTRLLVL.